The present TCR beta chain was sequenced within a study of T cell responses to AZD1222 COVID-19 vaccine. This clone appeared a single time. Some clones are missing from TCRdb's copy, which holds only in-frame ones; the method was immunoSEQ multiplex PCR. This table holds under 85,000 clones, approximately 86% found once. Germline values: CDR1 LGHNA, CDR2 YSLEER. The CDR3 has 15 residues. J gave up 2 bases and V 5 bases, and 3 bases lay outside the gene matches. This clonotype was sampled from an adult in good health. J is TRBJ1-5 and V is TRBV4-3; 10 nucleotides align to TRBD1. Sequenced material: peripheral blood, taken on day 0 of MenACWY control vaccination. CDR3: CASSWDRGGNQPQHF. CDR3 sequence (DNA): TGCGCCAGCAGCTGGGACAGGGGCGGCAATCAGCCCCAGCATTTT.